This T cell receptor (beta chain) was sequenced during a study of shared clonotypes between healthy human individuals. Profiling relied on immunoSEQ multiplex PCR, and the TCRdb table lists in-frame clones only, not all of them. This table holds about 2,100,000 clones, roughly 91% found once. This CDR3 has 16 residues. Germline CDR1 MNHEY, CDR2 SVGAGI. V was clipped by 4 bases and J by 2 bases; unmatched bases: 8. CD8 cells regarded as naive lacked CD45RO, were positively chosen for CCR7, and omitted terminally differentiated effector memory CD45RA+ cells. The specimen was naive CD8+ T cells from PBMCs. The clonotype originates from a man aged 18 to 29 in good health. Some clones in this sample may be carry-over from other donors' samples. V usage is TRBV6-5 and J usage is TRBJ2-1, with 7 nucleotides matching TRBD1. The CDR3 sequence: CASSLTQGVPYNEQFF. Written as DNA, the CDR3 is TGTGCCAGCAGTTTGACTCAGGGGGTTCCCTACAATGAGCAGTTCTTC.